This T cell receptor (beta chain) appears in the sequencing data of a study of T-cell reconstitution after alpha-beta-depleted transplantation in children. Deletions cut 0 bases from V and 9 bases from J, with 11 bases between. CDR3 length equals 13 residues. The germline CDR1 and CDR2 sequences are SGHRS and YFSETQ. This clonotype has only a few counts. Preparing the TCRbeta library involved the use of unique molecular identifiers. TCRdb analysed the PCR reads with MiXCR anew, one entry per CDR3 protein. The data hold hundreds of thousands of distinct CDR3 sequences, with 15% to 20% observed a single time.

The chain is built from TRBV5-1 and TRBJ2-3; D unresolved. The TCR originated in a boy less than two years old who had a stem cell transplant for Wiskott-Aldrich syndrome, so the T cells may come from the graft donor. This specimen was PBMCs, mostly from graft donor cells, taken 360 days after TCRalphabeta/CD19-depleted stem cell transplant. The CDR3 DNA follows: TGCGCCAGCAGCTTGGGACCGGAAGGGACGCAGTATTTT. It codes for CASSLGPEGTQYF.